This T cell receptor beta chain emerged from a study of blood T cell repertoires in COVID-19. The data were produced by immunoSEQ multiplex PCR, yet TCRdb's version contains in-frame clones alone and is incomplete. The sample records about 69,000 clones, 85% being singletons. The V end lost 8 bases, the J end lost 1 base, and 7 bases lay between the germline ends. CDR1 and CDR2 from the germline V gene are KGHSH and LQKENI. The CDR3 spans 12 residues. This sequence was found in a man aged 80 or over with acute or convalescent COVID-19. This chain links TRBV18 with TRBJ2-3, with a possible D match to TRBD1 (6 bases). The sample comprised peripheral blood. CDR3 loop: CASGGRTDTQYF. The DNA for the CDR3 is TGTGCCAGCGGGGGCCGCACAGATACGCAGTATTTT.